This T cell receptor beta chain was obtained from a study of blood T cell repertoires in COVID-19 (TCRdb year 2020). The study in broad terms: Samples covering the acute and convalescent phases of COVID-19 were provided by collaborators in the United States, Italy and Spain. The material from the prospective study consisted of cDNA or gDNA derived from T cells, B-cell-depleted T cells, or PBMCs. The repertoires were made available in a free public database intended to serve as a resource for research on the immune response to SARS-CoV-2. Where available, HLA class I and class II types were obtained from metadata supplied by the sample provider rather than from assay-based typing. Deeply sampled blood TCRbeta repertoires from subjects exposed to, actively infected with, or recovered from COVID-19 were included in the dataset. The samples were drawn from two sources: the first 160 participants of the ongoing ImmuneRACE study, and 1,000 to 1,500 subjects contributed by 6 global collaborators. Sample metadata almost always included a de-identified subject ID, COVID-19 status, age in years and sex.

Concerning this clone: Its specific antigen is unknown. Within one base of it there is no much larger clone, and no base qualities were kept.

TCRbeta CDR3 regions were amplified from genomic DNA using the immunoSEQ Assay, a bias-controlled multiplex PCR. The original methods were these. Within the assay, amplification of reference gene primers was used to estimate how many nucleated cells each sample contained. To quantify the absolute abundance of each unique TCRbeta CDR3 rearrangement, sequence reads were collapsed and filtered. For each sample, productive Simpson clonality was calculated as the square root of Simpson's diversity index across productive rearrangements. Drawn from immuneACCESS, this table holds only the in-frame rearrangements with V and J called that TCRdb kept. Clones are partly lost; checked studies trace under half to an unresolved V gene and leave the rest unexplained. The V and J calls and clone size were taken over from that table, and D and trimming were inferred from the DNA. A total of 190,000 or so clones appear in this sample, about 85% of them only once. The ten largest clones capture about 19% of the sample.

Enrolling through a virtual design, the prospective study's participants ranged in age from roughly 18 to 90 years and lived across about two dozen United States geographic areas. In the prospective study, cohorts were assigned on the basis of participant-reported clinical history obtained from a screening survey and a study questionnaire. Recovered participants in ImmuneRACE Cohort 3 were defined as having two consecutive negative NP/OP PCR tests, clearance from a healthcare professional, or resolution of symptoms. In the prospective study, whole blood, serum and a nasopharyngeal or oropharyngeal swab were collected from each participant by mobile phlebotomists. Prospective study participants could optionally give additional blood draws and questionnaires over an approximately two-month period. Before DNA extraction, prospective study blood samples were shipped either frozen or at room temperature.

The investigation overall reported the following: Clinical and demographic metadata were provided uncurated, with the amount varying by source and participant.

The CDR3 runs 15 amino acids, cysteine and phenylalanine included. Here the CDR3 DNA is all that survives: 45 bases in frame from base 1. The germline V gene encodes CDR1 LNHDA and CDR2 SQIVND (reference sequence). Trimming costs V 1 base and J 4 bases, and their ends lie 11 bases apart. The rearranged segments are TRBV19 and TRBJ1-5, with the D gene call left open. The sequencing input was PBMCs or T cells enriched from blood (not recorded which). This clonotype was obtained from a man aged 35 to 55 who had recovered from COVID-19. In nucleotide form, the sequence is TGTGCCAGTAGTATAGGCGGAGGACTTAATCAGCCCCAGCATTTT. Its protein is CASSIGGGLNQPQHF.